A single sample gave rise to the 6 T cell receptor beta chains below, sequenced in a study of CD8+ T cells in alopecia areata. Indicated treatment: oral pan-JAK inhibitor, 5-10 mg twice daily. Following RNA extraction, reverse transcription yielded cDNA that acted as the sequencing template. Clones were read by immunoSEQ multiplex PCR, and TCRdb kept only the in-frame ones, dropping some. The data show about 200,000 clones, over 60% seen once. The sample in question was CD4+ T cells sorted from blood, obtained at week 4, from a patient treated with tofacitinib. Receptors were obtained from a human donor with alopecia areata.

This chain uses TRBV7-9 with TRBJ2-3, with a tentative D call TRBD2 (5 bases). The CDR3 extends over 14 amino acids. Germline CDR1 SEHNR, CDR2 FQNEAQ (reference sequence). Trimming left V 0 bases short and J 1 base short, with 5 bases between. Here the CDR3 reads CASSLASGTDTQYF. Here the CDR3 DNA reads TGTGCCAGCAGCTTAGCTAGCGGCACAGATACGCAGTATTTT.

The chain joins TRBV29-1 to TRBJ2-1; 9 positions agree with TRBD1. V trimming: 4 bases; J trimming: 6 bases; junction bases outside the gene matches: 10. CDR1 is SQVTM, CDR2 ANQGSEA, per germline. This CDR3 has 15 amino acids. The CDR3 DNA reads as TGCAGCGTTGGGGACCGGGACAGGGTAGCCAATGAGCAGTTCTTC. This encodes CSVGDRDRVANEQFF.

The rearrangement joins TRBV11-2 to TRBJ2-1; no definite D call. The CDR3 loop spans 11 amino acids. The V end was cut by 3 bases, the J end by 9 bases, with 6 bases between. Germline values: CDR1 SGHAT, CDR2 FQNNGV. The CDR3 nucleotides are TGTGCCAGCAGCTTGCAGGTTGAGCAGTTCTTC. This sequence encodes CASSLQVEQFF.

The V and J genes are TRBV29-1 and TRBJ2-4, with 8 bases aligning to TRBD1. The CDR3 covers 18 residues. V lost 6 bases and J lost 4; bases outside the gene matches: 20. Germline V CDR1 and CDR2: SQVTM, ANQGSEA. The CDR3 nucleotides are TGCAGCGTCTCCGCTGGACAGGGCGGTATTTTGGGGAAAAACATTCAGTACTTC. The encoded protein is CSVSAGQGGILGKNIQYF.

The chain employs TRBV15 and TRBJ1-5; tentatively, D is TRBD1 (5 bases). Trimming shortened V by 2 bases and J by 5 bases, and 13 bases separated the two germline ends. The CDR3 is 15 residues long. CDR1 LNHNV and CDR2 YYDKDF come from the germline V gene (reference sequence). CDR3 in DNA: TGTGCCACCAGCAGAACGAGGGGAGGGGATCAGCCCCAGCATTTT. It yields the protein CATSRTRGGDQPQHF.

This clone has only a few counts. This CDR3 is also generated by other DNA sequences in the sample. V usage is TRBV7-2 and J usage is TRBJ2-3; D gene uncertain. CDR1 and CDR2 (germline): SGHTA, FQGNSA. V gave up 3 bases and J gave up 4 bases, with 2 bases separating them. This CDR3 is 11 amino acids long. The CDR3 nucleotides are TGTGCCAGCAGCTTTTCAGATACGCAGTATTTT. As protein: CASSFSDTQYF.